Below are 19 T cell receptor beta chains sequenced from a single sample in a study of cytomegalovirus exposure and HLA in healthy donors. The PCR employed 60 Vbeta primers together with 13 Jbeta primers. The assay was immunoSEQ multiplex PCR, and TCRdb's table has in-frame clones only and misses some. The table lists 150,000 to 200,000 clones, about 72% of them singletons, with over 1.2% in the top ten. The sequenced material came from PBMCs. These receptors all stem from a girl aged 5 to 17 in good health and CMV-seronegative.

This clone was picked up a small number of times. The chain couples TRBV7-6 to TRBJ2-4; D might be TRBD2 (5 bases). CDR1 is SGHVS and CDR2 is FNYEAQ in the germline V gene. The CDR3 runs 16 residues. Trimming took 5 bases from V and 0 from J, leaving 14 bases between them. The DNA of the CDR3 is TGTGCCAGCAGCGTACTCGGACGGGGAGCCAAAAACATTCAGTACTTC. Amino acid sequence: CASSVLGRGAKNIQYF.

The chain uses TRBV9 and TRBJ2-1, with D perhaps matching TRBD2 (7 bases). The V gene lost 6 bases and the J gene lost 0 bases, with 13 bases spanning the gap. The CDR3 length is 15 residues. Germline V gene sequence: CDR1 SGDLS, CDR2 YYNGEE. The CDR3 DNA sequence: TGTGCCAGCACCGAGGGGGGGAGCTCCTACAATGAGCAGTTCTTC. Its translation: CASTEGGSSYNEQFF.

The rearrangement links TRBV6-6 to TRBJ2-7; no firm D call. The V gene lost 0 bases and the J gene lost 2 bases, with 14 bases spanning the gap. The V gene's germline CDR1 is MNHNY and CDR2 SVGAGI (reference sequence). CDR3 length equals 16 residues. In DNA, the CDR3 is TGTGCCAGCAGTTACTCGTCTTACTCCGAAGCCTACGAGCAGTACTTC. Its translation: CASSYSSYSEAYEQYF.

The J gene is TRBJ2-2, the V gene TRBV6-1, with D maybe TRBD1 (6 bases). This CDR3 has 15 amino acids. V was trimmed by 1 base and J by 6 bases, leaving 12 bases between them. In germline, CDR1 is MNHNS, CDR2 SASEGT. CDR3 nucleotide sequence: TGTGCCAGCAGTGAAGTAACAGGGAGTGCCGGGGAGCTGTTTTTT. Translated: CASSEVTGSAGELFF.

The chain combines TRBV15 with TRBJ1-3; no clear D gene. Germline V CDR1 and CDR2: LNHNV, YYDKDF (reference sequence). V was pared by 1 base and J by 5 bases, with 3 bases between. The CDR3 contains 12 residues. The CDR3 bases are TGTGCCACCAGCAGAGCCAGAAACACCATATATTTT. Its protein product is CATSRARNTIYF.

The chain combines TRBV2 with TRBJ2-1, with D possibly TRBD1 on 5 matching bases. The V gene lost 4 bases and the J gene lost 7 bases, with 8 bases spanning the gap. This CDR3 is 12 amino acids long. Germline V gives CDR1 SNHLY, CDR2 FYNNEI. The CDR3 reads CASSGRANEQFF. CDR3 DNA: TGTGCCAGCAGTGGCAGGGCTAATGAGCAGTTCTTC.

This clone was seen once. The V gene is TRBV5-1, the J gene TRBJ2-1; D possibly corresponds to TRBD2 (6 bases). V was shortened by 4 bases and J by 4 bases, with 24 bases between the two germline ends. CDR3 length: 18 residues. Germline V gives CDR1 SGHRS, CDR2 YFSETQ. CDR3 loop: CASSPYPLGGQFYNEQFF. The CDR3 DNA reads TGCGCCAGCAGCCCCTACCCTCTGGGGGGTCAATTTTACAATGAGCAGTTCTTC.

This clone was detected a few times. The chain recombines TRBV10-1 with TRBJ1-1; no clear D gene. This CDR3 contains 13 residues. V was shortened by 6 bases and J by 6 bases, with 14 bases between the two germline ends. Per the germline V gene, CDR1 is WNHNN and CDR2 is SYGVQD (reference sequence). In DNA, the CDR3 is TGCGCCAGCAGCGGTCCGGGTATATCTGAAGCTTTCTTT. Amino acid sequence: CASSGPGISEAFF.

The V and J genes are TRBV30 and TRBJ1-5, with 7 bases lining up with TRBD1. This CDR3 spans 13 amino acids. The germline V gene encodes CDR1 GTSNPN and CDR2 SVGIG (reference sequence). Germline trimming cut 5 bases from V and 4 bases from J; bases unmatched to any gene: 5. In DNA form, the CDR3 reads TGTGCCTGGGGTACAGGGGTTAATCAGCCCCAGCATTTT. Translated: CAWGTGVNQPQHF.

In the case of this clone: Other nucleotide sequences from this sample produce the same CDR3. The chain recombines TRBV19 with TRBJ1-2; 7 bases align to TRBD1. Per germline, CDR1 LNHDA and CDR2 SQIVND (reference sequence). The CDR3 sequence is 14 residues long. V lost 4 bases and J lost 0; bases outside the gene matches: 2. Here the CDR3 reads CASSRDRANYGYTF. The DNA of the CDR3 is TGTGCCAGTAGTAGGGACAGAGCTAACTATGGCTACACCTTC.

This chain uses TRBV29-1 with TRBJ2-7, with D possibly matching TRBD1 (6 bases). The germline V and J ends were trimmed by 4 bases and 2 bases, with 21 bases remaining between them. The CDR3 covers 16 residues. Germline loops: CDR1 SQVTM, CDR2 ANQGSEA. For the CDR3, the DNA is TGCAGCGTTGGGTCTTTTTCAGGGGATATCCCCTACGAGCAGTACTTC. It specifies CSVGSFSGDIPYEQYF.

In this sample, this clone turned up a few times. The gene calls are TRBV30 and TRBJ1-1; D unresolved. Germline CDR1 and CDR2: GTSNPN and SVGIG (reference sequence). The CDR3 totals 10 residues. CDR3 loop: CALGRTEAFF. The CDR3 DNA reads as TGTGCGCTAGGGAGGACTGAAGCTTTCTTT.

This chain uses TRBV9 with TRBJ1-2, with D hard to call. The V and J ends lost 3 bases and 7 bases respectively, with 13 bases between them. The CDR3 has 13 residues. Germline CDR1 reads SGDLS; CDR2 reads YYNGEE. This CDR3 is CASSAEGSGGYTF. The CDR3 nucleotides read TGTGCCAGCAGCGCGGAGGGCTCTGGTGGCTACACCTTC. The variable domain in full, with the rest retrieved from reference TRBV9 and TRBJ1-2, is DSGVTQTPKHLITATGQRVTLRCSPRSGDLSVYWYQQSLDQGLQFLIQYYNGEERAKGNILERFSAQQFPDLHSELNLSSLELGDSALYFCASSAEGSGGYTFGSGTRLTVV.

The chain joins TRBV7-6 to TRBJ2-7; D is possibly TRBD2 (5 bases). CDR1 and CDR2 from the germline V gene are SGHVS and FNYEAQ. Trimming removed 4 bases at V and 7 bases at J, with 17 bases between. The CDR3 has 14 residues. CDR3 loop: CASSSLDTSGEQYF. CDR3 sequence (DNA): TGTGCCAGCAGCTCCCTCGACACATCGGGGGAGCAGTACTTC.

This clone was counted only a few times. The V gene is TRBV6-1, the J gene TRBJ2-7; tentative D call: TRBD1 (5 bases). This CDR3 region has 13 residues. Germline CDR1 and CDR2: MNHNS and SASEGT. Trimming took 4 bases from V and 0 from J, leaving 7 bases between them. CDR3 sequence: CASSADTSYEQYF. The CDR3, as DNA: TGTGCCAGCAGTGCGGACACCTCCTACGAGCAGTACTTC.

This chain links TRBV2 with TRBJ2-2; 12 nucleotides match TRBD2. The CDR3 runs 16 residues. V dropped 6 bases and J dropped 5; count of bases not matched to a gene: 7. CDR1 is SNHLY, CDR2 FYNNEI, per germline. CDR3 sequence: CASRGLTSGGTGELFF. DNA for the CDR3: TGTGCCAGCAGGGGATTAACTAGCGGGGGGACCGGGGAGCTGTTTTTT.

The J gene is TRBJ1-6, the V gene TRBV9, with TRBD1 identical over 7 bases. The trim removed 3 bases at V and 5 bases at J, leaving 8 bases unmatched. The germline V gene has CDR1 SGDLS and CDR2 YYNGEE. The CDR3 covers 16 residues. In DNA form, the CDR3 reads TGTGCCAGCAGCGGACTAGACAGGGACAATAATTCACCCCTCCACTTT. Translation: CASSGLDRDNNSPLHF.

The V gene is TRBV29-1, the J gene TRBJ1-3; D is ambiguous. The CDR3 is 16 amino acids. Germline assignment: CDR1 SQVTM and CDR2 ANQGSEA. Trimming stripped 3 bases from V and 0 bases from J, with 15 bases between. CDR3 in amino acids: CSVEEGPESSGNTIYF. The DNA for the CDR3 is TGCAGCGTTGAGGAGGGCCCAGAGAGCTCTGGAAACACCATATATTTT.

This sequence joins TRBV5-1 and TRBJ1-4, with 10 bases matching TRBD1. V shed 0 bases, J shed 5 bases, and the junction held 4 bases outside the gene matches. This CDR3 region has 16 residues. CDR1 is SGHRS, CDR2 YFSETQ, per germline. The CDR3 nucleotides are TGCGCCAGCAGCTTGGCACCGGGACAGGGGAATGAAAAACTGTTTTTT. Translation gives CASSLAPGQGNEKLFF.